Listed below are T cell receptor beta chains from one sample, sequenced in a study of beta chain features in type 1 diabetes. Sequenced by immunoSEQ multiplex PCR; TCRdb stores in-frame clones only, minus some. The sample has about 230,000 clones, over 8.5% seen once. The specimen sequenced was naive CD4+ T cells from blood. The receptor set was obtained from a woman between 18 and 29 years old in good health. The CDR3 runs from the conserved cysteine through the conserved F or W.

TRBV28,14,TRBJ2-5,CASSFLQGQETQYF
TRBV27,16,TRBJ1-4,CASRSTWAATNEKLFF
TRBV12-5,13,TRBJ1-1,CASVGQGDTEAFF
TRBV7-7,17,TRBJ2-5,CASSPRPAGGPGETQYF
TRBV7-2,15,TRBJ1-5,CASSLAGDTNQPQHF
TRBV6-1,14,TRBJ2-3,CASSRTGGADTQYF
TRBV29-1,12,TRBJ1-4,CSTRDLGEKLFF
TRBV9,15,TRBJ2-3,CASSTRGDYTDTQYF
TRBV7-2,17,TRBJ2-7,CASSQEASGSRAYEQYF
TRBV7-2,13,TRBJ1-1,CASSWKARTEAFF
TRBV18,16,TRBJ2-1,CASSPRGLAGVNEQFF
TRBV11-2,14,TRBJ1-3,CASSLQGFWNTIYF
TRBV30,10,TRBJ2-1,CAWRGAKQFF
TRBV25-1,16,TRBJ1-1,CASSEYNLGLNTEAFF
TRBV29-1,13,TRBJ2-3,CSVEGGGTDTQYF
TRBV7-8,21,TRBJ2-1,CASSLARWTSGSTEAVNEQFF
TRBV5-6,14,TRBJ2-7,CASSLESHDYEQYF
TRBV29-1,12,TRBJ2-7,CSVATDSYEQYF
TRBV29-1,14,TRBJ2-3,CSVGGRQGVDTQYF
TRBV4-1,17,TRBJ2-1,CASSQDSTQGSYNEQFF
TRBV5-1,15,TRBJ2-3,CASSLAGASTDTQYF
TRBV7-9,15,TRBJ2-1,CASSPGDTSYNEQFF
TRBV18,16,TRBJ1-1,CASSQNRAGSNTEAFF
TRBV27,15,TRBJ2-7,CASSLIAGGTYEQYF
TRBV5-1,16,TRBJ2-7,CASSPQPGQGYGEQYF
TRBV9,18,TRBJ2-3,CASSGAGTSGRAGDTQYF
TRBV18,18,TRBJ2-1,CASSPFDTGTGTYNEQFF
TRBV7-9,13,TRBJ1-2,CASNADRDYGYTF
TRBV5-6,16,TRBJ2-3,CASSRRTSGHTDTQYF
TRBV30,12,TRBJ1-2,CAWSVSGGGYTF
TRBV11-2,14,TRBJ1-2,CASRSTGFFYGYTF
TRBV5-1,15,TRBJ1-6,CASSSDRDGDSPLHF
TRBV27,15,TRBJ2-7,CASSSSGQGYLEQYF
TRBV7-6,14,TRBJ1-6,CASSLDTSDSPLHF
TRBV25-1,17,TRBJ2-6,CASSEALGTPGANVLTF
TRBV27,14,TRBJ2-7,CASTWTGASYEQYF
TRBV7-6,17,TRBJ2-3,CASSLRLAGIVADTQYF
TRBV23-1,12,TRBJ2-7,CASSHQTSGLRF
TRBV5-1,14,TRBJ1-1,CASSPQAGRTEAFF
TRBV7-9,12,TRBJ1-5,CASSPGRGPQHF
TRBV5-1,15,TRBJ2-1,CASSFSGGSYNEQFF
TRBV5-4,15,TRBJ2-7,CASSKDRGRPYEQYF
TRBV5-1,15,TRBJ2-5,CASSFGRQKKETQYF
TRBV9,15,TRBJ2-1,CASSATSGSYNEQFF
TRBV29-1,16,TRBJ2-5,CSSAGEQGMAGGEQYF
TRBV5-8,14,TRBJ1-5,CASTRRASGQPQHF
TRBV6-1,16,TRBJ2-2,CASSANGGTNTGELFF